This T cell receptor (beta chain) was observed in a study of human T cells and chemical hapten exposure. Study results and caveats: The donor cohort had alopecia, so its immune response may not match that of healthy people.

Points on this clonotype: The target antigen is unknown.

TCRdb passed the RACE reads through MiXCR, listing each CDR3 protein once. The sample has 300,000 to 450,000 distinct CDR3 sequences; 4.5% to 5.5% are singletons. Trimming pared 6 bases from V and 8 bases from J, leaving 29 bases between. This CDR3 region has 18 residues. CDR1 MNHEY and CDR2 SVGEGT come from the germline V gene. Time point defined: pre-sensitization, week 0. Treatment denoted: therapeutic diphenylcyclopropenone sensitization with weekly scalp DPC. Donation of samples came from alopecia patients who were 18 to 70 years old and suitable for DPC. This clonotype was sampled from a woman in her forties or fifties with alopecia areata. Some clones in this sample may be carry-over from other donors' samples. Specimen: whole blood, collected in connection with sensitization to the hapten diphenylcyclopropenone (DPC). V usage is TRBV6-2 or TRBV6-3 and J usage is TRBJ2-4, with a tentative D call TRBD2 (5 bases). DNA for the CDR3: TGTGCCAGCAGATACCGTCTATTTCTCGAGGGCAGTGGATACATTCAGTACTTC. Protein sequence: CASRYRLFLEGSGYIQYF.